The 2 T cell receptor beta chains below come from one sample, sequenced in a study of vaccination and CD4 T cells after COVID-19. Sample treatment: roughly ten-day PBMC culture with coronavirus spike peptide pools or control peptides (ViraFEST assay). These receptors are not linked to any known antigen. CD4+ T cells that had been cultured provided DNA sequenced with the Oncomine TCR Beta short-read assay. TCRdb used MiXCR to reprocess the PCR reads, holding one entry per CDR3 protein. The data hold some 11,000 distinct CDR3 sequences, with roughly 47% observed a single time. The sample taken for sequencing was CD4+ T cells from blood, cultured in vitro. The receptor set was obtained from a human donor who had recovered from COVID-19.

This clonotype was seen a few times. V gene TRBV30 combines with J gene TRBJ2-1, with a possible D match to TRBD1 (5 bases). Between the trimmed V and J ends, which lost 3 bases and 7 bases, there was a span of 22 bases. Germline lookup yields CDR1 GTSNPN and CDR2 SVGIG (reference sequence). The CDR3 totals 16 residues. CDR3 amino acids: CAWRRPWGQSNNEQFF. The DNA for the CDR3 is TGTGCCTGGAGAAGGCCGTGGGGCCAATCGAATAATGAGCAGTTCTTC.

V gene TRBV5-6 combines with J gene TRBJ1-2; the match to TRBD1 covers 11 bases. With 5 bases clipped from V and 8 bases from J, the junction kept 8 bases outside the gene matches. CDR3 length: 14 amino acids. The germline CDR1 and CDR2 sequences are SGHDT and YYEEEE. The CDR3 region is CASRRRDRGYGYTF. CDR3 in DNA: TGTGCCAGCAGGAGGAGGGACAGGGGGTACGGCTACACCTTC.